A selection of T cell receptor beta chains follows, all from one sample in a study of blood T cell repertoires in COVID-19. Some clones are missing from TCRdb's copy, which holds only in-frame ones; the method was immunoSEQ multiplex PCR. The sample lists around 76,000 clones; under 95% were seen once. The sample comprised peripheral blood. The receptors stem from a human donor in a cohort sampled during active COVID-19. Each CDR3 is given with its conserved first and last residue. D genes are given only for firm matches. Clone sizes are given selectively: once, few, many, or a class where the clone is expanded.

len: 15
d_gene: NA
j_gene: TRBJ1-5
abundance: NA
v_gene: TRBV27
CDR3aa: CASSPSPGAKQPQHF
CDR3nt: TGTGCCAGCAGTCCTTCGCCAGGGGCAAAACAGCCCCAGCATTTT

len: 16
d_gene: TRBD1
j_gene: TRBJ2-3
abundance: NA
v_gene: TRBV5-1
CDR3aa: CASSLLRDRVTDTQYF
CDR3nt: TGCGCCAGCAGCCTCTTACGGGACAGAGTGACAGATACGCAGTATTTT

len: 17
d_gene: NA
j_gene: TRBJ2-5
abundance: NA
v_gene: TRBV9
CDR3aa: CASSVGGGSGYQETQYF
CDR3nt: TGTGCCAGCAGCGTAGGGGGTGGTAGCGGATATCAAGAGACCCAGTACTTC

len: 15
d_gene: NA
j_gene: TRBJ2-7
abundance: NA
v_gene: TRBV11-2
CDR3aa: CASSLGTWPLYEQYF
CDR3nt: TGTGCCAGCAGCCTTGGGACATGGCCCCTCTACGAGCAGTACTTC

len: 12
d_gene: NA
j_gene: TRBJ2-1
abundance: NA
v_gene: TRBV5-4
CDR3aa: CASSFSGNEQFF
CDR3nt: TGTGCCAGCAGCTTCTCAGGCAATGAGCAGTTCTTC

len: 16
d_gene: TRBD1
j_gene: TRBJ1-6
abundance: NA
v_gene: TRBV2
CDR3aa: CASSVPGGTGASPLHF
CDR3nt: TGTGCCAGCAGTGTGCCCGGTGGGACAGGGGCTTCACCCCTCCACTTT

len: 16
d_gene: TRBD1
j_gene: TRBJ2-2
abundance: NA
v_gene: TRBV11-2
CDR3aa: CASSIAAHRGAGELFF
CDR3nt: TGTGCCAGCAGCATAGCCGCACACAGGGGCGCCGGGGAGCTGTTTTTT

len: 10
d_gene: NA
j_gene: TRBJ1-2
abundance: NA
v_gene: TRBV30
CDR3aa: CAWSGLAYTF
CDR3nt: TGTGCCTGGAGTGGACTCGCCTACACCTTC

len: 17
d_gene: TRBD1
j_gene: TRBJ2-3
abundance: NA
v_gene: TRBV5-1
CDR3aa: CASNQRPGQGSTDTQYF
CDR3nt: TGCGCCAGCAACCAAAGACCGGGACAGGGGAGCACAGATACGCAGTATTTT

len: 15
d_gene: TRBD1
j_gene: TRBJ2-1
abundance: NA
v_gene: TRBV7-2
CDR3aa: CASRPQGARNNEQFF
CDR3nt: TGTGCCAGCAGACCTCAGGGGGCGCGCAACAATGAGCAGTTCTTC

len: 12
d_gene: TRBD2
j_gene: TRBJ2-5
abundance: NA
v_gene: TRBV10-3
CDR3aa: CASAGEKETQYF
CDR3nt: TGTGCCTCAGCGGGGGAAAAAGAGACCCAGTACTTC

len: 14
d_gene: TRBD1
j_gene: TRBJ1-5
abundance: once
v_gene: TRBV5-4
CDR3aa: CASSLQGVEQPQHF
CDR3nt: TGTGCCAGCAGCTTACAGGGGGTCGAGCAGCCCCAGCATTTT

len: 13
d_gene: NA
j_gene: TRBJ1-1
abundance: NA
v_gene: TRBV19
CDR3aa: CASSINRATEAFF
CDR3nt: TGTGCCAGTAGTATAAACAGGGCAACTGAAGCTTTCTTT

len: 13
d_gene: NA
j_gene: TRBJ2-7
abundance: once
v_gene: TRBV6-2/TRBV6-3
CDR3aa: CASSKISTYEQYF
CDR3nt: TGTGCCAGCAGCAAAATATCTACCTACGAGCAGTACTTC

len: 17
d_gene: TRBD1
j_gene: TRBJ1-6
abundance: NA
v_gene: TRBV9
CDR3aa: CASSVGPVGQINSPLHF
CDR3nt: TGTGCCAGCAGCGTAGGCCCCGTGGGACAGATTAATTCACCCCTCCACTTT

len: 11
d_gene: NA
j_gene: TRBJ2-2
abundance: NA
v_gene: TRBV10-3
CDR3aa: CAVRDTGELFF
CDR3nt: TGTGCCGTTCGTGACACCGGGGAGCTGTTTTTT

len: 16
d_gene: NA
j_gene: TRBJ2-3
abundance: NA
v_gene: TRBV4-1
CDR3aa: CASSQEGEPSTDTQYF
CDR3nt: TGCGCCAGCAGCCAAGAAGGAGAACCTAGCACAGATACGCAGTATTTT

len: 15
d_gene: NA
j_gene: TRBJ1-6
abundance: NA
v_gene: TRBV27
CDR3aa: CASRGLGRLGAPLHF
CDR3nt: TGTGCCAGCAGAGGCCTAGGACGCTTGGGAGCACCCCTCCACTTT

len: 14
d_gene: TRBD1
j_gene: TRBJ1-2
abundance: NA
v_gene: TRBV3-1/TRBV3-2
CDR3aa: CASSQETGGHGYTF
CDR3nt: TGTGCCAGCAGCCAAGAGACAGGGGGTCATGGCTACACCTTC

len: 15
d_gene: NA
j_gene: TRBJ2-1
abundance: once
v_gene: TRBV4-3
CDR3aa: CASSPRRSSYNEQFF
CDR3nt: TGCGCCAGCAGCCCACGCCGTAGCTCCTACAATGAGCAGTTCTTC

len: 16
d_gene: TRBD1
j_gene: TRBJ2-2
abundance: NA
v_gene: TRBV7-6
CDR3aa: CASSLGTGPNTGELFF
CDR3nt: TGTGCCAGCAGCTTAGGGACAGGGCCGAACACCGGGGAGCTGTTTTTT

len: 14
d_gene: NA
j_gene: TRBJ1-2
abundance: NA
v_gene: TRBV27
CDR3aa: CASSLTGENYGYTF
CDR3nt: TGTGCCAGCAGTTTAACGGGGGAAAACTATGGCTACACCTTC

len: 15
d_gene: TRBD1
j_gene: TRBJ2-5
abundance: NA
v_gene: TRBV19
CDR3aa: CATLDRGGPQETQYF
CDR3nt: TGTGCCACCCTGGACAGGGGGGGACCCCAAGAGACCCAGTACTTC

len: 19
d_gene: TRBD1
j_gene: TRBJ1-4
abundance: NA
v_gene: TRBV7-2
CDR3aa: CASSAREHRGLFPNEKLFF
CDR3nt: TGTGCCAGCAGCGCCCGGGAGCACAGGGGCTTGTTCCCCAATGAAAAACTGTTTTTT

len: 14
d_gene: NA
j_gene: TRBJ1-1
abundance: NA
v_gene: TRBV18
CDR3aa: CASSFQRGWTEAFF
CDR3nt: TGTGCCAGCTCCTTCCAAAGGGGGTGGACTGAAGCTTTCTTT

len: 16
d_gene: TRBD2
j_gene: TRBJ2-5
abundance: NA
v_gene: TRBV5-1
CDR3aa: CASSLVLAGPQETQYF
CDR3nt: TGCGCCAGCAGCTTGGTTCTAGCGGGACCACAAGAGACCCAGTACTTC

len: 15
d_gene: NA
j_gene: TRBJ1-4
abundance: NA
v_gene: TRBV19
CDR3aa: CASSGVEAGGEKLFF
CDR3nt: TGTGCCAGTAGTGGAGTCGAGGCGGGAGGCGAAAAACTGTTTTTT

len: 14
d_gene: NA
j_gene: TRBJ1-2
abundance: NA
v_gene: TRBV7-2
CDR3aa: CASSLGTVNYGYTF
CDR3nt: TGTGCCAGCAGCTTAGGAACAGTTAACTATGGCTACACCTTC

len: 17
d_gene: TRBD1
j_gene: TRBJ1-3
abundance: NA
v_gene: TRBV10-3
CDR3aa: CAISAADPGQGVNTIYF
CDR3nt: TGTGCCATCAGTGCGGCGGACCCGGGACAGGGGGTGAACACCATATATTTT

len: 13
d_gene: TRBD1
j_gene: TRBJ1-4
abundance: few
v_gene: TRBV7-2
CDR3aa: CASSTRDREKLFF
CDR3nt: TGTGCCAGCAGCACCAGGGACAGGGAAAAACTGTTTTTT

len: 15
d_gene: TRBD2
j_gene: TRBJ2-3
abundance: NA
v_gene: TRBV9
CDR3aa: CASSVASQGGDTQYF
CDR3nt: TGTGCCAGCAGCGTAGCTAGTCAGGGAGGGGATACGCAGTATTTT

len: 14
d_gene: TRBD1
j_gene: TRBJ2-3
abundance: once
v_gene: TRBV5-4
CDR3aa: CASSNRGPTDTQYF
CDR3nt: TGTGCCAGCAGTAACAGGGGTCCCACAGATACGCAGTATTTT

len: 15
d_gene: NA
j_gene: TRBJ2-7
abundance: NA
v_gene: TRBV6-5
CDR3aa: CASSYGVGGRNEQYF
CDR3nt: TGTGCCAGCAGTTACGGAGTTGGAGGGAGGAACGAGCAGTACTTC